The 22 T cell receptor beta chains below come from one sample, sequenced in a study of T cells in Graves' hyperthyroidism and ophthalmopathy. Amplified TCR beta CDR3 regions derived from RNA transcripts. An initial round of RT-PCR targeting the TCR CDR3 relied on the HTBI primer set. TCRdb itself ran the multiplex PCR reads through MiXCR, one entry per CDR3 protein. Among about 560,000 distinct CDR3 sequences listed, 16% were seen once. The sample comprised blood. The receptors here all came from a woman aged 18-35 years with Graves' hyperthyroidism.

Ten or more counts support this clonotype. The chain's CDR3 is CASSGQGGATYGYTF. In DNA, the CDR3 is TGTGCCAGCAGCGGTCAGGGGGGAGCAACCTATGGCTACACCTTC. The V call is TRBV7-2, the J call TRBJ1-2, with 7 bases fitting TRBD1. Germline lookup yields CDR1 SGHTA and CDR2 FQGNSA. The CDR3 length is 15 residues. The V segment lost 5 bases and the J segment 4 bases; nucleotides outside the gene matches: 10.

This clonotype was seen ten or more times. V gene TRBV6-2 or TRBV6-3 combines with J gene TRBJ2-7, with 8 bases fitting TRBD2. V shed 7 bases and J 2 bases; nucleotides not matched to a gene: 10. Germline CDR1 reads MNHEY; CDR2 reads SVGEGT. This CDR3 has 15 residues. CDR3 amino acids: CASILRVAGTYEQYF. As DNA, the CDR3 is TGTGCCAGCATCTTAAGGGTAGCGGGAACCTACGAGCAGTACTTC.

This clonotype was seen many times. The J gene is TRBJ2-3, the V gene TRBV29-1, with TRBD2 matching over 7 bases. Germline V gene lookup returns CDR1 SQVTM and CDR2 ANQGSEA. The CDR3 has 16 amino acids. With 0 bases clipped from V and 1 base from J, the junction kept 7 bases outside the gene matches. The CDR3 region has the DNA TGCAGCGTTGAAGAGCGGGAGTGGGTAGGCACAGATACGCAGTATTTT. The encoded protein is CSVEEREWVGTDTQYF.

Only a few counts were recorded for this clonotype. The V call is TRBV24-1, the J call TRBJ2-5, with D uncertain. CDR3 size: 9 residues. Germline values: CDR1 KGHDR, CDR2 SFDVKD. The germline V and J ends were trimmed by 12 bases and 5 bases, with 6 bases remaining between them. The CDR3 region has the DNA TGTGCCGGGCTGGAGACCCAGTACTTC. This translates into CAGLETQYF.

The rearrangement uses TRBV28 and TRBJ2-2; possibly TRBD1 for D (6 bases). The V gene's germline CDR1 is MDHEN and CDR2 SYDVKM. This CDR3 region has 16 residues. The V end lost 1 base, the J end lost 4 bases, and 13 bases lay between the germline ends. The CDR3 DNA reads as TGTGCCAGCAGTTTATCCCCCGGACAGATCACCGGGGAGCTGTTTTTT. It codes for CASSLSPGQITGELFF.

The gene calls are TRBV5-8 and TRBJ1-2; a weak D match, TRBD1 (6 bases). The CDR3 sequence is 15 residues long. Germline-derived CDR1 and CDR2 are SGHTS and YDEGEE. V lost 0 bases, J lost 1 base, and 10 bases lay in between. CDR3 sequence: CASSLEQGVNYGYTF. CDR3 in DNA: TGTGCCAGCAGCTTGGAACAGGGAGTTAACTATGGCTACACCTTC.

This clonotype was detected only a few times. The chain joins TRBV6-1 to TRBJ2-1, with 10 bases that match TRBD1. This CDR3 has 15 residues. Germline V gives CDR1 MNHNS, CDR2 SASEGT. Unmatched junction bases numbered 5, after V lost 6 bases and J lost 3 bases. The CDR3 nucleotides are TGTGCCAGCAGAACCGGGACAGGGGACTACAATGAGCAGTTCTTC. This sequence encodes CASRTGTGDYNEQFF.

The genes are TRBV9 and TRBJ2-1; D not certain. Per germline, CDR1 SGDLS and CDR2 YYNGEE. The CDR3 extends over 16 amino acids. V was clipped by 0 bases and J by 5 bases, with 15 bases between them. In DNA form, the CDR3 reads TGTGCCAGCAGCGTAGTGACGGACCGCAAGAACAATGAGCAGTTCTTC. Encoded protein: CASSVVTDRKNNEQFF. Together with reference TRBV9 and TRBJ2-1, the CDR3 gives the full variable domain: DSGVTQTPKHLITATGQRVTLRCSPRSGDLSVYWYQQSLDQGLQFLIQYYNGEERAKGNILERFSAQQFPDLHSELNLSSLELGDSALYFCASSVVTDRKNNEQFFGPGTRLTVL.

This clonotype was seen ten or more times. The V gene is TRBV6-2 or TRBV6-3, the J gene TRBJ2-1; 14 bases line up with TRBD2. The CDR3 totals 18 residues. After removal of 6 bases from V and 3 bases from J, the junction contained 10 bases not matched to a gene. Germline CDR1 is MNHEY and CDR2 is SVGEGT. Written as DNA, the CDR3 is TGTGCCAGCAGACGGCCCGGGACTAGCGGGGGACTCTACAATGAGCAGTTCTTC. Translation: CASRRPGTSGGLYNEQFF.

The rearrangement links TRBV15 to TRBJ2-3; the match to TRBD2 covers 9 bases. The CDR3 extends over 16 amino acids. CDR1 is LNHNV, CDR2 YYDKDF, per germline (reference sequence). V shed 0 bases, J shed 0 bases, and the junction held 1 base outside the gene matches. CDR3 DNA: TGTGCCACCAGCAGAGATCTAGCGGGAAGCACAGATACGCAGTATTTT. Translated, it gives CATSRDLAGSTDTQYF.

This clonotype was seen a few times. V is TRBV27 and J is TRBJ2-7; 8 bases agree with TRBD1. The germline gives CDR1 MNHEY, CDR2 SMNVEV (reference sequence). With 2 bases clipped from V and 6 bases from J, the junction kept 6 bases outside the gene matches. The CDR3 extends over 14 amino acids. The CDR3 region is CASSLRGQGAEQYF. The CDR3 DNA reads TGTGCCAGCAGTTTACGGGGCCAGGGGGCCGAGCAGTACTTC.

This clonotype was picked up one time. J is TRBJ1-1 and V is TRBV5-1; D possibly corresponds to TRBD1 (5 bases). Germline loops: CDR1 SGHRS, CDR2 YFSETQ. The CDR3 contains 15 residues. V was clipped by 4 bases and J by 2 bases, with 15 bases between them. CDR3 protein: CASSPHIGANTEAFF. CDR3 coding DNA: TGCGCCAGCAGCCCTCATATAGGGGCTAACACTGAAGCTTTCTTT. The full variable domain, in which reference TRBV5-1 and TRBJ1-1 provide the parts outside the CDR3, is KAGVTQTPRYLIKTRGQQVTLSCSPISGHRSVSWYQQTPGQGLQFLFEYFSETQRNKGNFPGRFSGRQFSNSRSEMNVSTLELGDSALYLCASSPHIGANTEAFFGQGTRLTVV.

This clonotype showed up just a few times. The DNA for the CDR3 is TGTGCCAGCAGTTTAGCCGGAGCATCGATGTATGGCTACACCTTC. It encodes CASSLAGASMYGYTF. The chain recombines TRBV12-3 or TRBV12-4 with TRBJ1-2, with D unclear. The CDR3 runs 15 residues. V was cut by 0 bases and J by 5 bases, with 13 bases left in between.

In its sample, this clonotype was seen many times. The rearrangement uses TRBV12-3 or TRBV12-4 and TRBJ2-7; the D gene is possibly TRBD1 (6 bases). Trimming pared 2 bases from V and 1 base from J, leaving 9 bases between. The CDR3 extends over 14 amino acids. The CDR3 coding sequence is TGTGCCAGCAGTTTACAGGGGCTTTCCTACGAGCAGTACTTC. Its protein is CASSLQGLSYEQYF.

Comment on this clonotype: Given the absence of the conserved phenylalanine or tryptophan at the CDR3 end, a read error is likely. The chain employs TRBV7-2 and TRBJ2-5; D remains unclear. CDR1 and CDR2 (germline): SGHTA, FQGNSA. Trimming removed 1 base at V and 1 base at J, with 7 bases between. This CDR3 has 14 amino acids. CDR3 nucleotides: TGTGCCAGCAGCTTAGGGGCGGCCCAAGAGACCCAGTACTGC. It translates to CASSLGAAQETQYC.

CDR3 sequence: CSATSRETSTDTQYF. CDR3 DNA sequence: TGCAGTGCAACGTCGCGGGAAACTAGCACAGATACGCAGTATTTT. The chain links TRBV20-1 to TRBJ2-3, with a possible D match to TRBD2 (6 bases). The V gene's germline CDR1 is DFQATT and CDR2 SNEGSKA (reference sequence). V lost 6 bases, J lost 0 bases, and 16 bases lay in between. The CDR3 has 15 residues.

In its sample, this clonotype was seen once. The chain couples TRBV20-1 to TRBJ2-5, with 13 bases lining up with TRBD2. The V segment lost 6 bases and the J segment 5 bases; nucleotides outside the gene matches: 9. The germline V gene has CDR1 DFQATT and CDR2 SNEGSKA (reference sequence). The CDR3 has 15 residues. The CDR3 DNA follows: TGCAGTGCCGGAGGGACTAGCGGGGATACGGAGACCCAGTACTTC. It translates to CSAGGTSGDTETQYF.

This clonotype showed up just a few times. The V gene is TRBV5-1, the J gene TRBJ1-6; TRBD1 aligns across 9 bases. This CDR3 is built from 17 residues. After removal of 0 bases from V and 10 bases from J, the junction contained 11 bases not matched to a gene. From germline, CDR1 is SGHRS and CDR2 YFSETQ. The CDR3 bases are TGCGCCAGCAGCTTGGCGCCGGGACAGGGAGTTTACTCACCCCTCCACTTT. The encoded protein is CASSLAPGQGVYSPLHF. The full variable domain, its missing parts supplied by reference TRBV5-1 and TRBJ1-6, is KAGVTQTPRYLIKTRGQQVTLSCSPISGHRSVSWYQQTPGQGLQFLFEYFSETQRNKGNFPGRFSGRQFSNSRSEMNVSTLELGDSALYLCASSLAPGQGVYSPLHFGNGTRLTVT.

The CDR3 spells CASSPTRILYEQYF. CDR3 bases: TGTGCCAGCAGCCCGACACGGATCCTCTACGAGCAGTACTTC. The V call is TRBV3-1, the J call TRBJ2-7; D remains unclear. The CDR3 spans 14 residues. The germline CDR1 and CDR2 sequences are LGHDT and YNNKEL (reference sequence). V was shortened by 4 bases and J by 3 bases, with 13 bases between the two germline ends.

This clonotype was observed a few times. V gene TRBV12-3 or TRBV12-4 combines with J gene TRBJ1-1; maybe TRBD1 (6 bases). The CDR3 consists of 14 residues. V dropped 5 bases and J dropped 5 bases, with 15 bases sitting between them. The CDR3 loop reads CASSGGGEWTEAFF. Here the CDR3 DNA reads TGTGCCAGCAGTGGGGGGGGCGAATGGACTGAAGCTTTCTTT.

This clonotype appeared many times. The CDR3 reads CASSQDRGLEADTQYF. The CDR3 DNA sequence: TGTGCCAGCAGCCAAGATCGGGGCCTCGAGGCAGATACGCAGTATTTT. This rearrangement joins TRBV3-1 to TRBJ2-3; the D gene could be TRBD1 or TRBD2 (5 bases each). CDR1 and CDR2 from the germline V gene are LGHDT and YNNKEL (reference sequence). This CDR3 has 16 amino acids. The V gene lost 0 bases and the J gene lost 4 bases, with 14 bases spanning the gap.

This clonotype was observed many times. J is TRBJ2-7 and V is TRBV13; TRBD2 aligns across 8 bases. V lost 0 bases and J lost 7; bases outside the gene matches: 5. CDR1 is PRHDT and CDR2 is FYEKMQ in the germline V gene (reference sequence). CDR3 length: 14 amino acids. CDR3 bases: TGTGCCAGCAGCTTAGGCGGGAGGGCGGAGGAGCAGTACTTC. It yields the protein CASSLGGRAEEQYF.